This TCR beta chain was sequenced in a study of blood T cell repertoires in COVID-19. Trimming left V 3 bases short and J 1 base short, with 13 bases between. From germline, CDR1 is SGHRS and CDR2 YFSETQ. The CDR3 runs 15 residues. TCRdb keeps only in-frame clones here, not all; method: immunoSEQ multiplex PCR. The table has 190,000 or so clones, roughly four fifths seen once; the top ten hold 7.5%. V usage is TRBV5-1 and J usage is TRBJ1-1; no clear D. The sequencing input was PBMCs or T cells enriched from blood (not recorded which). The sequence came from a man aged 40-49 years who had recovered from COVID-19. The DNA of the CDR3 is TGCGCCAGCAGCTGGAGTGTCGGCTCGAACACTGAAGCTTTCTTT. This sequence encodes CASSWSVGSNTEAFF.